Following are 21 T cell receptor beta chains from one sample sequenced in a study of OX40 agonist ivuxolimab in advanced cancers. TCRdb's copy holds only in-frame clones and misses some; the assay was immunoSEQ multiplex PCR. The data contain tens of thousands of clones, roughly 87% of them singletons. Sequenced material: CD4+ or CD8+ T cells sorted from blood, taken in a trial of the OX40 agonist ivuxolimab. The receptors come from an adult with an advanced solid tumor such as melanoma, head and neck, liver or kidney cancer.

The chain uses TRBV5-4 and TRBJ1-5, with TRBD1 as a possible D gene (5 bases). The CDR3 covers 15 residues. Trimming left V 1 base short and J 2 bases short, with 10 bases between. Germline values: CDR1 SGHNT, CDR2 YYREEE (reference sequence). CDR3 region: CASSLWGAGNQPQHF. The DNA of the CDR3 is TGTGCCAGCAGCTTGTGGGGCGCGGGCAATCAGCCCCAGCATTTT.

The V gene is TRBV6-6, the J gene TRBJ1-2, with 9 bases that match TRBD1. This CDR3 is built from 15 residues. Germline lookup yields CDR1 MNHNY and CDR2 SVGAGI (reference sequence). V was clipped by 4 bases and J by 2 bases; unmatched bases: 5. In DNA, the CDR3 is TGTGCCAGCAGTTCCCGGGACAGGGTCAACTATGGCTACACCTTC. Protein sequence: CASSSRDRVNYGYTF.

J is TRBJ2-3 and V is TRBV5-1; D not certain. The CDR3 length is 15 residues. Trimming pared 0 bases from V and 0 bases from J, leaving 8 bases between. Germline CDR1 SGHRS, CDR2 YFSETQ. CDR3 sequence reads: CASSLVPTSTDTQYF. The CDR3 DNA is TGCGCCAGCAGCTTGGTGCCCACTAGCACAGATACGCAGTATTTT.

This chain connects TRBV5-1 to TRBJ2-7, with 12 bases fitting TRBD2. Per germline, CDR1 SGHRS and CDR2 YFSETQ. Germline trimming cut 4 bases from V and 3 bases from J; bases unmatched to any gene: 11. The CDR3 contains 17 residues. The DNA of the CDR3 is TGCGCCAGCAGCGTACGATCCGGGACTAGCGGGTTCTACGAGCAGTACTTC. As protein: CASSVRSGTSGFYEQYF.

CDR3 DNA sequence: TGTGCCAGCAGCGCCGATCCAACAGGACCCCTTTCCTACGAGCAGTACTTC. It encodes CASSADPTGPLSYEQYF. The V gene is TRBV9, the J gene TRBJ2-7; possibly TRBD1 for D (5 bases). Trimming stripped 3 bases from V and 1 base from J, with 20 bases between. The V gene's germline CDR1 is SGDLS and CDR2 YYNGEE. The CDR3 is made up of 17 amino acids.

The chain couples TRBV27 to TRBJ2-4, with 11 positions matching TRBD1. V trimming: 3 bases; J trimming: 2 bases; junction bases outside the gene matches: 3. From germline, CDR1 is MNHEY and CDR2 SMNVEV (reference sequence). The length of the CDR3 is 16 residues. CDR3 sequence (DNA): TGTGCCAGCAGTTTCGGACAGGGGGCCACCAAAAACATTCAGTACTTC. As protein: CASSFGQGATKNIQYF.

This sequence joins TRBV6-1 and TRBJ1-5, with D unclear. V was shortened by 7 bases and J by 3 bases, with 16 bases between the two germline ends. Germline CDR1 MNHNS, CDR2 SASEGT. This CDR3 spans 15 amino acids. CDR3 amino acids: CASTSRDSSNQPQHF. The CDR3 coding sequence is TGTGCCAGCACCAGCCGCGACTCTTCCAATCAGCCCCAGCATTTT.

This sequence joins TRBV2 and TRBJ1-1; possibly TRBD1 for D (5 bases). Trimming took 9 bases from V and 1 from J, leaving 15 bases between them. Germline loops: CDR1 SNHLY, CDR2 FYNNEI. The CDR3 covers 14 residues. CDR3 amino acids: CASRFGTGNTEAFF. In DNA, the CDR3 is TGTGCCAGTCGCTTTGGGACGGGGAACACTGAAGCTTTCTTT.

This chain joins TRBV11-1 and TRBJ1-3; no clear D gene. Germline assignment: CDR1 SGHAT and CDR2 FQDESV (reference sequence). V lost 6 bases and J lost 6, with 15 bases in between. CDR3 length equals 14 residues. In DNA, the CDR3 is TGTGCCAGCAGTTCTGGGCGGGGAGTAAACACCATATATTTT. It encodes CASSSGRGVNTIYF.

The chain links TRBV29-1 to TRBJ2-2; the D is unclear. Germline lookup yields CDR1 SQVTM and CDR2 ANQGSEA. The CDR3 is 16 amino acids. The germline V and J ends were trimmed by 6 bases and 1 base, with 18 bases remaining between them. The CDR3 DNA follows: TGCAGCGTCAAATCCGGGCCATCGCGGAACACCGGGGAGCTGTTTTTT. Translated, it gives CSVKSGPSRNTGELFF.

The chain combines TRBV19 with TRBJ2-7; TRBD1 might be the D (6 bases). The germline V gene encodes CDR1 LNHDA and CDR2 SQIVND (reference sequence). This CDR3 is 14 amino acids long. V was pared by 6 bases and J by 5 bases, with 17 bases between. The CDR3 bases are TGTGCCAGTAGCCCCAGGGGAATAACCAACGAGCAGTACTTC. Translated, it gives CASSPRGITNEQYF.

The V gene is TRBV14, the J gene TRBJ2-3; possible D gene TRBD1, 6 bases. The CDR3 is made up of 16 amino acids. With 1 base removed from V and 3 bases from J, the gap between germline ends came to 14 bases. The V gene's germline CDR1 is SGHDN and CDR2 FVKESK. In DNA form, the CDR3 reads TGTGCCAGCAGCCAAGTATATGGGGGCAGGACAGATACGCAGTATTTT. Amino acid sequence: CASSQVYGGRTDTQYF.

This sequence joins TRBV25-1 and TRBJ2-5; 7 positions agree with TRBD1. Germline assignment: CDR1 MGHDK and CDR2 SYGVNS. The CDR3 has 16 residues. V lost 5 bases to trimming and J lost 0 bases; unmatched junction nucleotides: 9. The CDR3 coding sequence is TGTGCCAGCAGTAAGAACAGGGGCCTTAACCAAGAGACCCAGTACTTC. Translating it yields CASSKNRGLNQETQYF. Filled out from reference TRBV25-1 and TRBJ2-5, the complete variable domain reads EADIYQTPRYLVIGTGKKITLECSQTMGHDKMYWYQQDPGMELHLIHYSYGVNSTEKGDLSSESTVSRIRTEHFPLTLESARPSHTSQYLCASSKNRGLNQETQYFGPGTRLLVL.

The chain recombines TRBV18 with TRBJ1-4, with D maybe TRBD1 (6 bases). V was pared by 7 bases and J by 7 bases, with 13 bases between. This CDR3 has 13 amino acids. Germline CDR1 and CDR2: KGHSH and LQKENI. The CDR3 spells CASCNQGGEKLFF. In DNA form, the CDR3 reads TGTGCCAGCTGCAACCAAGGGGGTGAAAAACTGTTTTTT.

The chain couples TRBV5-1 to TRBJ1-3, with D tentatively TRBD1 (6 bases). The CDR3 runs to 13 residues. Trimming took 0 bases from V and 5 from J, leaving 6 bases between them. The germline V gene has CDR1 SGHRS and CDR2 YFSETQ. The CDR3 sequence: CASSLGGRNTIYF. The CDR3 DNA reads TGCGCCAGCAGCTTGGGGGGGCGAAACACCATATATTTT.

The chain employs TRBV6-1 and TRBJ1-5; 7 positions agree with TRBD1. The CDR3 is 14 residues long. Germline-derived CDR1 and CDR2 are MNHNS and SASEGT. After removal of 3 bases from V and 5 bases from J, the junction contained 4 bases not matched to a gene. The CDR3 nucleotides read TGTGCCAGCAGTGACCAAGGGGGCTATCAGCCCCAGCATTTT. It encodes CASSDQGGYQPQHF.

The CDR3 spells CASSRKQGNSGNTIYF. For the CDR3, the DNA is TGTGCCAGCAGCCGAAAACAGGGGAACTCTGGAAACACCATATATTTT. This chain uses TRBV5-8 with TRBJ1-3; 7 positions agree with TRBD1. Trimming at V came to 4 bases and at J to 0 bases, leaving 7 bases not matched to a gene. Germline V gene sequence: CDR1 SGHTS, CDR2 YDEGEE. There are 16 residues in the CDR3.

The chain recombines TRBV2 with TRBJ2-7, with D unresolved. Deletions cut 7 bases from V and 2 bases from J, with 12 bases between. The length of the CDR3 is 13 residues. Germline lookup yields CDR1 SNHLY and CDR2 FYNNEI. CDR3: CASKVPDTYEQYF. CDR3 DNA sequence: TGTGCCAGCAAGGTACCTGACACCTACGAGCAGTACTTC.

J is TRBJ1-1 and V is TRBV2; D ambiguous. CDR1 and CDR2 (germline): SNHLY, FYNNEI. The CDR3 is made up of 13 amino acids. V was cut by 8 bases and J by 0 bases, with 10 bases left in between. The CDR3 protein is CASDVQVNTEAFF. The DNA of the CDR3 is TGTGCCAGCGACGTCCAGGTGAACACTGAAGCTTTCTTT.

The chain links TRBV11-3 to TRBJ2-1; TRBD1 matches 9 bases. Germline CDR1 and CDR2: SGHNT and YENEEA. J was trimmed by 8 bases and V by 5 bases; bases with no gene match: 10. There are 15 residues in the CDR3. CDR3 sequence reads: CASSLSDRGFDEQFF. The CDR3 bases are TGTGCCAGCAGCCTGTCGGACAGGGGATTCGATGAGCAGTTCTTC.

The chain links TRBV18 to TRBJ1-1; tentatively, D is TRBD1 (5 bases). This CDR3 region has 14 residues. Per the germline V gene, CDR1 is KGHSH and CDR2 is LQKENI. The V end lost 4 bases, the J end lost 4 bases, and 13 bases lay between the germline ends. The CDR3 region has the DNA TGTGCCAGCTCACGGTCAGGGTCTAGCACTGAAGCTTTCTTT. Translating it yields CASSRSGSSTEAFF.